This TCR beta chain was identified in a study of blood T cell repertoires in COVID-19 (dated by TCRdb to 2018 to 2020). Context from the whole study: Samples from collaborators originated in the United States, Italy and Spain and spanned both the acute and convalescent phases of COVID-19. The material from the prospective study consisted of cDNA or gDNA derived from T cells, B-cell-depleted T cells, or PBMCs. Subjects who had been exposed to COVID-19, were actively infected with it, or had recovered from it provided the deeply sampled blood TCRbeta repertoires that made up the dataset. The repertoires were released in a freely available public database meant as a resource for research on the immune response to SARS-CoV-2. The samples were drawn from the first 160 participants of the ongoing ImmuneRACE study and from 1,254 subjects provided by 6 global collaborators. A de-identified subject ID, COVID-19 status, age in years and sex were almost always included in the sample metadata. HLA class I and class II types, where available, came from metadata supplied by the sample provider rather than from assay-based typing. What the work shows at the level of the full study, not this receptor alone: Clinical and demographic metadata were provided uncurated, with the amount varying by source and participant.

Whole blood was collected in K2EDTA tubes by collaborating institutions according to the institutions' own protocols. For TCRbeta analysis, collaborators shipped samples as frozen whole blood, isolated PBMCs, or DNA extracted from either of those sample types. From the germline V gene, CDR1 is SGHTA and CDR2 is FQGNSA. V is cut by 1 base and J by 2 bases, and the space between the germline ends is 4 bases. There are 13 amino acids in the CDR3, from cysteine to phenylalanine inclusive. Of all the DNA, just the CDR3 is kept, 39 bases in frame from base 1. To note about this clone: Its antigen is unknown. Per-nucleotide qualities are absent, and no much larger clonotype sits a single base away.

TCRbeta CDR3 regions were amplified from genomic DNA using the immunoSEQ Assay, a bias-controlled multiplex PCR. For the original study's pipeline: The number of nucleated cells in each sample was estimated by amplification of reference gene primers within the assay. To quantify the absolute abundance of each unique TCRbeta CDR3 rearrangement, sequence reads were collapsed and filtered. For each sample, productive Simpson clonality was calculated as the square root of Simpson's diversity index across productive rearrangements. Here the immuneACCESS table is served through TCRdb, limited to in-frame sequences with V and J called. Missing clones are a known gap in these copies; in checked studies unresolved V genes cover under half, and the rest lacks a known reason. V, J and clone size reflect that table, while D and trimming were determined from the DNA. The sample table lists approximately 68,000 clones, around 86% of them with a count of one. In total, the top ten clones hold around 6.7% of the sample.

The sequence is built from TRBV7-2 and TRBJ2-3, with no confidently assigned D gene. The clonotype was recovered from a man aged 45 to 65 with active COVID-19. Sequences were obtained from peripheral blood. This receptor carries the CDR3 CASSLDNTDTQYF. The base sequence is TGTGCCAGCAGCTTAGATAACACAGATACGCAGTATTTT.